The rows below give T cell receptor beta chains drawn from one sample of a study of OX40 agonist ivuxolimab in advanced cancers. Assay used: immunoSEQ multiplex PCR; TCRdb lists only in-frame clones, some missing. The sample gives around 85,000 clones, 75% to 95% of which show up once; 1.5% to 2% is in the top ten. The sequenced sample was CD4+ or CD8+ T cells sorted from blood, obtained in a trial of the OX40 agonist ivuxolimab. The receptor set was obtained from an adult with an advanced solid tumor such as melanoma, head and neck, liver or kidney cancer. The CDR3 runs from the conserved cysteine through the conserved F or W. D genes are given only for firm matches. Clone size is shown for a subset of rows, as once, few, many or a class of expanded clone.

clone size	D gene	V gene	J gene	CDR3 protein	CDR3 DNA
.	TRBD2	TRBV5-1	TRBJ2-5	CASSFALAGDTTQYF	TGCGCCAGCAGCTTCGCACTAGCGGGAGATACGACCCAGTACTTC
once	.	TRBV30	TRBJ2-1	CAWSPGGVNEQFF	TGTGCCTGGAGCCCAGGGGGGGTGAATGAGCAGTTCTTC
.	TRBD1	TRBV5-1	TRBJ2-7	CASSLGQGDHEQYF	TGCGCCAGCAGCTTGGGACAGGGGGACCACGAGCAGTACTTC
.	.	TRBV21-1	TRBJ2-7	CASSTRLAGRVGEQYF	TGTGCCAGCAGCACCAGACTAGCGGGAAGAGTAGGCGAGCAGTACTTC
once	.	TRBV6-5	TRBJ2-1	CASRTASAVGNEQFF	TGTGCCAGCAGAACAGCTAGCGCCGTAGGGAATGAGCAGTTCTTC
few	TRBD1	TRBV18	TRBJ2-2	CASSPMTGDTGELFF	TGTGCCAGCTCACCAATGACAGGGGACACCGGGGAGCTGTTTTTT
.	TRBD1	TRBV2	TRBJ2-7	CASSQNTGVVYEQYF	TGTGCCAGCAGCCAAAACACAGGGGTAGTGTACGAGCAGTACTTC
.	.	TRBV21-1	TRBJ2-7	CASSMTGTDYEQYF	TGTGCCAGCAGCATGACCGGGACAGATTACGAGCAGTACTTC
.	.	TRBV28	TRBJ1-2	CASRTNYGYTF	TGTGCCAGCAGAACTAACTATGGCTACACCTTC
.	.	TRBV5-1	TRBJ2-1	CASSLGLLNEQFF	TGCGCCAGCAGCTTGGGACTTTTAAATGAGCAGTTCTTC
.	TRBD1	TRBV9	TRBJ1-2	CASSLNQGVNGYTF	TGTGCCAGCAGTTTGAATCAGGGGGTTAACGGCTACACCTTC
.	TRBD1	TRBV30	TRBJ1-1	CAWSVTGGSTEAFF	TGTGCCTGGAGCGTGACAGGGGGAAGTACTGAAGCTTTCTTT
.	TRBD1	TRBV6-1	TRBJ2-2	CASSGGRDRSNTGELFF	TGTGCCAGCAGTGGGGGTAGGGACAGGTCTAACACCGGGGAGCTGTTTTTT
.	.	TRBV6-5	TRBJ1-2	CASSYPRFYGYTF	TGTGCCAGCAGTTACCCAAGATTCTATGGCTACACCTTC
once	TRBD2	TRBV5-1	TRBJ2-1	CASSLAGLAALFGEQFF	TGCGCCAGCAGCTTGGCGGGACTAGCGGCGCTCTTCGGTGAGCAGTTCTTC
.	TRBD1	TRBV5-1	TRBJ2-3	CASSLPTGGITDTQYF	TGCGCCAGCAGCTTACCGACAGGGGGTATCACAGATACGCAGTATTTT
.	TRBD2	TRBV10-2	TRBJ2-3	CASRRRLAGDTQYF	TGCGCCAGCAGGCGGCGACTAGCGGGAGATACGCAGTATTTT
.	.	TRBV5-1	TRBJ1-3	CASSLRGSGNTIYF	TGCGCCAGCAGCTTGCGAGGGTCTGGAAACACCATATATTTT
.	.	TRBV28	TRBJ1-5	CASGDRSQHF	TGTGCCAGCGGCGACAGGTCTCAGCATTTT
few	.	TRBV5-1	TRBJ1-2	CASSFDRNYGYTF	TGCGCCAGCAGTTTCGACCGGAACTATGGCTACACCTTC
.	.	TRBV2	TRBJ2-1	CASRREGNEQFF	TGTGCCAGCAGACGGGAAGGGAATGAGCAGTTCTTC
once	.	TRBV5-1	TRBJ2-6	CASSLAGGSGANVLTF	TGCGCCAGCAGCTTGGCCGGGGGCTCTGGGGCCAACGTCCTGACTTTC